Described below is a single T cell receptor beta chain sequence and its context. What it binds is not known. This sample's time point: week 5, during vaccination. The investigators gave 300 ug of mutant IDH1 20-mer peptide in each vaccine dose, together with topical imiquimod. TCRdb's copy holds only in-frame clones and misses some; the assay was immunoSEQ multiplex PCR. This table holds 40,000 or so clones, 80% to 90% found once. These data are taken from a study of a mutant IDH1 vaccine in newly diagnosed glioma. Study overall: Across weeks 1, 3, 5, 7, 11, 15, 19 and 23, patients received a vaccination each time, eight in all. Onset of vaccination occurred 4-6 weeks following radiotherapy alone, or with temozolomide cycles.

Per the germline V gene, CDR1 is SGHTA and CDR2 is FQGTGA. The V and J ends lost 4 bases and 7 bases, in that order; junction bases with no gene match: 7. There are 15 residues in the CDR3. The specimen comprised PBMCs, sampled from a glioma patient whose treatment included an IDH1 peptide vaccine. The sequence derives from a man between 40 and 49 years old with glioma. This sequence joins TRBV7-3 and TRBJ2-1, with TRBD1 matching 10 bases. The CDR3 loop reads CASSSPGQGRNEQFF. As DNA, the CDR3 is TGTGCCAGCAGCTCACCGGGACAGGGGCGTAATGAGCAGTTCTTC.